The 24 T cell receptor beta chains reported below all come from one sample, sequenced in a study of neurological immune-mediated disorders. TCRdb analysed the 5' RACE reads with MiXCR anew, one entry per CDR3 protein. This table has about 58,000 distinct CDR3 sequences, over 2% appearing once. The sample comprised PBMCs. The receptors derive from a man over 45 with multiple sclerosis.

This clonotype was recorded many times. The chain employs TRBV5-1 and TRBJ2-5; D uncertain. This CDR3 has 14 residues. Germline V lookup: CDR1 SGHRS, CDR2 YFSETQ. Trimming removed 0 bases at V and 1 base at J, with 7 bases between. In nucleotides, the CDR3 is TGCGCCAGCAGCTTGGGGCAGGCCCAAGAGACCCAGTACTTC. This encodes CASSLGQAQETQYF.

This clonotype is termed medium-sized (0.01 to 0.1%). The chain employs TRBV6-4 and TRBJ2-7, with 10 bases that match TRBD2. V shed 3 bases and J 6 bases; nucleotides not matched to a gene: 11. The CDR3 spans 16 residues. The germline V gene has CDR1 MRHNA and CDR2 SNTAGT. The CDR3, as DNA: TGTGCCAGCAGTGAGAGCGGGGGGGCCAATTTAGGCGAGCAGTACTTC. Its protein product is CASSESGGANLGEQYF.

This clonotype was seen at least ten times. This chain uses TRBV3-1 with TRBJ2-3; 10 bases are a match to TRBD2. This CDR3 is built from 17 residues. The germline V gene has CDR1 LGHDT and CDR2 YNNKEL (reference sequence). J was trimmed by 6 bases and V by 0 bases; bases with no gene match: 9. CDR3 nucleotides: TGTGCCAGCAGCCAAGACAGCGGGGGGGCAGGGAGGGATACGCAGTATTTT. It encodes CASSQDSGGAGRDTQYF.

This clonotype was seen at least ten times. This chain connects TRBV5-1 to TRBJ2-5, with D unclear. Looked up from germline, CDR1 is SGHRS and CDR2 is YFSETQ. CDR3 length: 14 residues. With 1 base removed from V and 3 bases from J, the gap between germline ends came to 10 bases. As DNA, the CDR3 is TGCGCCAGCAGCTTGATCGGTATTGAAGAGACCCAGTACTTC. It is translated as CASSLIGIEETQYF.

This clonotype came up many times. DNA of the CDR3: TGTGCCAGCAGCCAAAAGACAGGCGGGGGAGGGGCTGAGCAGTTCTTC. This gives the protein CASSQKTGGGGAEQFF. The chain is built from TRBV3-1 and TRBJ2-1; a possible D gene is TRBD2 (7 bases). CDR1 and CDR2 from the germline V gene are LGHDT and YNNKEL (reference sequence). V dropped 2 bases and J dropped 9 bases, with 20 bases sitting between them. The CDR3 is 16 residues long.

This clonotype was observed many times. The gene calls are TRBV20-1 and TRBJ2-3; D could derive from TRBD1 or TRBD2 (5 bases each). CDR3 size: 13 residues. Germline V gives CDR1 DFQATT, CDR2 SNEGSKA (reference sequence). V dropped 5 bases and J dropped 6 bases, with 15 bases sitting between them. In DNA, the CDR3 is TGCAGTGCTTTACCCGAGGGGTCGGATACGCAGTATTTT. It specifies CSALPEGSDTQYF.

In its sample, this clonotype was seen many times. The rearrangement joins TRBV7-2 to TRBJ1-4; 8 bases fit TRBD1. The CDR3 extends over 15 amino acids. V was pared by 5 bases and J by 8 bases, with 10 bases of the junction left unmatched. CDR1 SGHTA and CDR2 FQGNSA come from the germline V gene. Here the CDR3 reads CASSTVTGVWEKLFF. The CDR3 DNA is TGTGCCAGCAGCACCGTGACAGGGGTTTGGGAAAAACTGTTTTTT.

The sample holds many counts of this clonotype. The gene calls are TRBV9 and TRBJ2-5; unclear D gene. The germline V gene has CDR1 SGDLS and CDR2 YYNGEE. The CDR3 consists of 14 residues. Trimming took 0 bases from V and 2 from J, leaving 8 bases between them. The CDR3 sequence is CASSVAPDQETQYF. Here the CDR3 DNA reads TGTGCCAGCAGCGTAGCTCCGGATCAAGAGACCCAGTACTTC.

This clonotype qualifies as medium-sized. The CDR3 is CSARWGADTEAFF. The DNA for the CDR3 is TGCAGTGCTAGGTGGGGGGCGGACACTGAAGCTTTCTTT. The rearrangement uses TRBV20-1 and TRBJ1-1; possibly TRBD1 for D (6 bases). In germline, CDR1 is DFQATT, CDR2 SNEGSKA (reference sequence). This CDR3 region has 13 residues. Trimming left V 3 bases short and J 3 bases short, with 11 bases between.

This clonotype was counted many times. The rearrangement joins TRBV12-3 or TRBV12-4 to TRBJ1-1, with D hard to call. V was shortened by 3 bases and J by 7 bases, with 6 bases between the two germline ends. The CDR3 runs to 11 residues. The CDR3 reads CASSFGNEAFF. CDR3 nucleotide sequence: TGTGCCAGCAGTTTCGGGAATGAAGCTTTCTTT.

The chain links TRBV4-2 to TRBJ2-7; 9 nucleotides agree with TRBD1. V lost 0 bases and J lost 3; bases outside the gene matches: 3. CDR3 length equals 15 residues. CDR1 is LGHNA, CDR2 YNFKEQ, per germline. The CDR3 here is CASSQDETGGYEQYF. The CDR3 DNA sequence: TGTGCCAGCAGCCAAGATGAGACAGGGGGCTACGAGCAGTACTTC.

This sequence joins TRBV5-8 and TRBJ2-3; a possible D gene is TRBD1 (6 bases). The germline V gene has CDR1 SGHTS and CDR2 YDEGEE. The CDR3 spans 16 residues. The germline V and J ends were trimmed by 7 bases and 4 bases, with 22 bases remaining between them. The DNA of the CDR3 is TGTGCCAGCCCCTATGTTGGCTCGGGACAACCAGATACGCAGTATTTT. It specifies CASPYVGSGQPDTQYF.

Many counts were recorded for this clonotype. V gene TRBV29-1 combines with J gene TRBJ2-5, with TRBD2 matching 10 bases. This CDR3 contains 14 residues. The V gene end was trimmed by 7 bases and the J gene end by 3 bases; junction bases not matched to a gene: 8. Germline CDR1 reads SQVTM; CDR2 reads ANQGSEA. CDR3 amino acids: CSGTPSGRKETQYF. The CDR3 coding sequence is TGCAGCGGCACCCCTAGCGGGAGAAAAGAGACCCAGTACTTC.

This clonotype was seen many times. The CDR3 DNA is TGCAGTGCTAGGCCCATTACTGCCACAATAGGCAATGAGCAGTTCTTC. Translation: CSARPITATIGNEQFF. The chain has TRBV20-1 and TRBJ2-1; unclear D gene. Germline V gene data show CDR1 as DFQATT and CDR2 as SNEGSKA (reference sequence). The V end was cut by 3 bases, the J end by 6 bases, with 21 bases between. The CDR3 has 16 amino acids.

This clonotype was seen repeatedly, ten times or more. V and J are TRBV7-6 and TRBJ1-1, with D possibly matching TRBD1 (6 bases). CDR1 SGHVS and CDR2 FNYEAQ come from the germline V gene. Trimming took 1 base from V and 5 from J, leaving 17 bases between them. This CDR3 contains 16 residues. The CDR3 region is CASSLGVRQGKTEAFF. The CDR3 coding sequence is TGTGCCAGCAGCTTAGGAGTTAGGCAGGGGAAAACTGAAGCTTTCTTT. Supplemented by reference TRBV7-6 and TRBJ1-1, the full variable domain reads GAGVSQSPRYKVTKRGQDVALRCDPISGHVSLYWYRQALGQGPEFLTYFNYEAQQDKSGLPNDRFSAERPEGSISTLTIQRTEQRDSAMYRCASSLGVRQGKTEAFFGQGTRLTVV.

This clonotype was detected ten times or more. CDR3 DNA sequence: TGTGCCAGCAGTTTCCGGACAGCAAACACTGAAGCTTTCTTT. Translated: CASSFRTANTEAFF. The V and J genes are TRBV28 and TRBJ1-1; D perhaps matches TRBD1 (6 bases). V dropped 3 bases and J dropped 2 bases, with 10 bases sitting between them. The V gene's germline CDR1 is MDHEN and CDR2 SYDVKM. This CDR3 is 14 amino acids long.

In its sample, this clonotype ranks as large. The V call is TRBV29-1, the J call TRBJ2-2; either TRBD1 or TRBD2 may fit D (5 bases each). The CDR3 runs to 14 residues. V dropped 7 bases and J dropped 4 bases, with 16 bases sitting between them. CDR1 is SQVTM, CDR2 ANQGSEA, per germline. The CDR3 spells CSAQPGPTTGELFF. Here the CDR3 DNA reads TGCAGCGCCCAACCGGGACCTACCACCGGGGAGCTGTTTTTT.

This clonotype was observed at least ten times. The chain uses TRBV6-5 and TRBJ2-5, with 8 positions matching TRBD1. The CDR3 extends over 14 amino acids. Germline V gene lookup returns CDR1 MNHEY and CDR2 SVGAGI. The junction had 4 bases not matched to a gene; V was cut back by 2 bases and J by 5 bases. The CDR3: CASSYDRGRETQYF. In DNA, the CDR3 is TGTGCCAGCAGTTACGACAGGGGTCGGGAGACCCAGTACTTC.

This clonotype was observed many times. The chain uses TRBV5-6 and TRBJ1-2; tentative D call: TRBD1 (5 bases). Germline CDR1 SGHDT, CDR2 YYEEEE. CDR3 length: 13 amino acids. V gave up 1 base and J gave up 8 bases, with 12 bases separating them. The CDR3 reads CASSLFQGRGYTF. For the CDR3, the DNA is TGTGCCAGCAGCTTGTTCCAGGGTCGGGGCTACACCTTC.

In its sample, this clonotype was seen many times. V is TRBV29-1 and J is TRBJ1-5; the match to TRBD1 covers 11 bases. The germline V gene has CDR1 SQVTM and CDR2 ANQGSEA. Unmatched junction bases numbered 1, after V lost 6 bases and J lost 3 bases. CDR3 size: 13 residues. The CDR3 coding sequence is TGCAGCGTGGGACAGGGGGACAATCAGCCCCAGCATTTT. Protein: CSVGQGDNQPQHF.

This clonotype was found a few times. J is TRBJ2-1 and V is TRBV27, with D unresolved. Trimming took off 3 bases at V and 6 bases at J, with 15 bases between the two ends. This CDR3 has 15 amino acids. The germline V gene encodes CDR1 MNHEY and CDR2 SMNVEV (reference sequence). The CDR3, as DNA: TGTGCCAGCAGTTTCAAGCCCGTAAGTTTCAATGAGCAGTTCTTC. This encodes CASSFKPVSFNEQFF.

This clonotype was detected many times. The chain joins TRBV20-1 to TRBJ2-3; D is possibly TRBD2 (6 bases). V was pared by 6 bases and J by 6 bases, with 10 bases between. The germline V gene encodes CDR1 DFQATT and CDR2 SNEGSKA (reference sequence). CDR3 length: 11 amino acids. CDR3 loop: CSAILADTQYF. CDR3 bases: TGCAGTGCGATACTAGCCGATACGCAGTATTTT.

This clonotype occurred many times. J is TRBJ2-2 and V is TRBV6-5; unclear D gene. Trimming stripped 3 bases from V and 4 bases from J, with 12 bases between. There are 15 residues in the CDR3. Germline assignment: CDR1 MNHEY and CDR2 SVGAGI. The CDR3 DNA follows: TGTGCCAGCAGTTATAGGCCAGAGAGCACCGGGGAGCTGTTTTTT. It encodes CASSYRPESTGELFF.

This clonotype was picked up many times. The chain links TRBV28 to TRBJ1-6, with unresolved D. CDR1 is MDHEN and CDR2 is SYDVKM in the germline V gene. The CDR3 is 14 amino acids. V lost 1 base, J lost 4 bases, and 5 bases lay in between. CDR3 coding DNA: TGTGCCAGCAGTTTATACCTGTATAATTCACCCCTCCACTTT. This gives the protein CASSLYLYNSPLHF.